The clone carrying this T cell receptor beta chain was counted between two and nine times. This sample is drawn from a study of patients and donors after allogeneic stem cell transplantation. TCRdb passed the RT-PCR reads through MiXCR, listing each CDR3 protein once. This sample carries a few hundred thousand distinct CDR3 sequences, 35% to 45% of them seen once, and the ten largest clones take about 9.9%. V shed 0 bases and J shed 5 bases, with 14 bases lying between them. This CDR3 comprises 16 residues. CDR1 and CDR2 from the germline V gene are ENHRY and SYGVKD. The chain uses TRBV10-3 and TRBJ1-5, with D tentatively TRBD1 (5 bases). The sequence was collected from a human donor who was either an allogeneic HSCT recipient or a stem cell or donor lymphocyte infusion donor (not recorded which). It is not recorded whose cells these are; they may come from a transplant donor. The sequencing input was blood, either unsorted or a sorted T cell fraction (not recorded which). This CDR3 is CAISESGTRIHQPQHF. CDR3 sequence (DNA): TGTGCCATCAGTGAGTCTGGGACTCGGATTCATCAGCCCCAGCATTTT.